The 12 T cell receptor beta chains given below trace back to one sample, sequenced in a study of CD8 T cells in Susac syndrome. Random hexamers served to reverse transcribe about 0.45 to 1 ug RNA. TCRdb fed the immunoSEQ multiplex PCR reads into MiXCR, producing one record per CDR3 protein. The sample includes fewer than 150,000 distinct CDR3 sequences, around 90% of them seen just once. The specimen sequenced was CD8+ T cells from PBMCs. These receptors all come from a human donor with multiple sclerosis.

This chain joins TRBV25-1 and TRBJ1-1; D call uncertain. CDR1 is MGHDK and CDR2 is SYGVNS in the germline V gene. CDR3 size: 11 residues. CDR3 loop: CASGVNTEAFF. CDR3 sequence (DNA): TGTGCTTCCGGGGTGAACACTGAAGCTTTCTTT.

This chain connects TRBV4-3 to TRBJ2-7; D might be TRBD2 (6 bases). Germline V gene data show CDR1 as LGHNA and CDR2 as YSLEER. The length of the CDR3 is 17 residues. The V end lost 0 bases, the J end lost 6 bases, and 21 bases lay between the germline ends. The CDR3 bases are TGCGCCAGCAGCCAAGAAGTATCCGGGAGTCTCTTTTCCGAGCAGTACTTC. It specifies CASSQEVSGSLFSEQYF.

This chain joins TRBV27 and TRBJ2-3, with TRBD2 identical over 8 bases. CDR3 length: 16 amino acids. V lost 5 bases and J lost 4; bases outside the gene matches: 11. Germline V CDR1 and CDR2: MNHEY, SMNVEV (reference sequence). CDR3 bases: TGTGCCAGCAGTCAGTACCCGGGACTAGGGGCAGATACGCAGTATTTT. It yields the protein CASSQYPGLGADTQYF.

The chain uses TRBV30 and TRBJ1-2, with 7 bases lining up with TRBD1. The J segment lost 5 bases and the V segment lost 2 bases, leaving 8 bases of the junction unmatched. CDR3 length: 14 residues. The germline V gene encodes CDR1 GTSNPN and CDR2 SVGIG (reference sequence). The DNA of the CDR3 is TGTGCCTGGAGTACCCCCGGGACAGAATATGGCTACACCTTC. It encodes CAWSTPGTEYGYTF.

The chain has TRBV6-5 and TRBJ2-7; 8 positions agree with TRBD2. There are 14 residues in the CDR3. V lost 6 bases to trimming and J lost 2 bases; unmatched junction nucleotides: 6. From germline, CDR1 is MNHEY and CDR2 SVGAGI. The CDR3 DNA is TGTGCCAGCAGCCAGGGACTAGTGGCCTACGAGCAGTACTTC. Its protein product is CASSQGLVAYEQYF.

The chain has TRBV25-1 and TRBJ2-5; unclear D gene. Germline CDR1 reads MGHDK; CDR2 reads SYGVNS. This CDR3 contains 14 residues. V was shortened by 7 bases and J by 1 base, with 13 bases between the two germline ends. Written as DNA, the CDR3 is TGTGCCAGCACCCAAGAAGAGGCCCAAGAGACCCAGTACTTC. Translated: CASTQEEAQETQYF.

The chain is built from TRBV6-6 and TRBJ2-7, with 11 bases matching TRBD1. Germline CDR1 and CDR2: MNHNY and SVGAGI (reference sequence). The V and J ends lost 2 bases and 7 bases, in that order; junction bases with no gene match: 10. The CDR3 contains 16 residues. Written as DNA, the CDR3 is TGTGCCAGCAGTTACGAGGACAGGGGGCGTTCGGGGGAGCAGTACTTC. Encoded protein: CASSYEDRGRSGEQYF.

The rearrangement links TRBV20-1 to TRBJ1-3; no clear D gene. Germline-derived CDR1 and CDR2 are DFQATT and SNEGSKA (reference sequence). The CDR3 sequence is 14 residues long. Trimming left V 1 base short and J 7 bases short, with 14 bases between. The CDR3 region is CSARGFKNTNTIYF. The CDR3 nucleotides are TGCAGTGCTAGAGGATTTAAAAACACGAACACCATATATTTT.

A note on this clonotype: The junction departs from the called germline gene at one end, perhaps through a read error. CDR3 nucleotide sequence: TGTGCCAGCAGTACGGGACCCCAGTTAAACTTC. Amino acid sequence: CASSTGPQLNF. The chain recombines TRBV6-6 with TRBJ2-7; D may be TRBD1 or TRBD2 (5 bases each). CDR3 length: 11 residues. CDR1 and CDR2 (germline): MNHNY, SVGAGI (reference sequence).

The chain joins TRBV2 to TRBJ1-3; D might be TRBD1 (6 bases). Trimming left V 6 bases short and J 0 bases short, with 15 bases between. This CDR3 has 16 amino acids. CDR1 and CDR2 from the germline V gene are SNHLY and FYNNEI. CDR3 protein: CASSLIYRDSGNTIYF. The CDR3 DNA follows: TGTGCCAGCAGCCTAATTTACAGGGACTCTGGAAACACCATATATTTT.

The chain joins TRBV6-1 to TRBJ1-4; TRBD1 might be the D (5 bases). Per the germline V gene, CDR1 is MNHNS and CDR2 is SASEGT. Trimming cost V 4 bases and J 2 bases, with 17 bases left between them. The CDR3 totals 17 residues. The CDR3 nucleotides read TGTGCCAGCAGTGTATGGATTCGGGGGTCCACTAATGAAAAACTGTTTTTT. It specifies CASSVWIRGSTNEKLFF.

Written as DNA, the CDR3 is TGTGCCAGCACTTTCGTCTGGAGGACAGGGTATGGCAACACCATATATTTT. This gives the protein CASTFVWRTGYGNTIYF. The V gene is TRBV6-5, the J gene TRBJ1-3, with 8 nucleotides matching TRBD1. The germline V gene encodes CDR1 MNHEY and CDR2 SVGAGI. CDR3 length: 17 amino acids. J was trimmed by 7 bases and V by 7 bases; bases with no gene match: 18.